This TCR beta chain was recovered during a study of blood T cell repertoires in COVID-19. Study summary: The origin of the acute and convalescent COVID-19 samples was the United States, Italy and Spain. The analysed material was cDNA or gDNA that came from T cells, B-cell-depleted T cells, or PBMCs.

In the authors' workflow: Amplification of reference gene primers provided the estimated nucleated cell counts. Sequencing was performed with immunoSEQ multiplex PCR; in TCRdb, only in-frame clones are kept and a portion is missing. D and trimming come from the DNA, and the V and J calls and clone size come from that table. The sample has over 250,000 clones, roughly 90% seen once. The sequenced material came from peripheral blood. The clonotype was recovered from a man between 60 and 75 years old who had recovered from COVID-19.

The CDR3, as DNA: TGTGCCAGCAGCTTGAGTCCCAGGGGCGGACTTGGAAACACCATATATTTT. It encodes CASSLSPRGGLGNTIYF. This chain links TRBV5-4 with TRBJ1-3, with a possible D match to TRBD1 (6 bases). V was clipped by 1 base and J by 3 bases, with 17 bases between them. Per the germline V gene, CDR1 is SGHNT and CDR2 is YYREEE (reference sequence). The CDR3 extends over 17 amino acids.